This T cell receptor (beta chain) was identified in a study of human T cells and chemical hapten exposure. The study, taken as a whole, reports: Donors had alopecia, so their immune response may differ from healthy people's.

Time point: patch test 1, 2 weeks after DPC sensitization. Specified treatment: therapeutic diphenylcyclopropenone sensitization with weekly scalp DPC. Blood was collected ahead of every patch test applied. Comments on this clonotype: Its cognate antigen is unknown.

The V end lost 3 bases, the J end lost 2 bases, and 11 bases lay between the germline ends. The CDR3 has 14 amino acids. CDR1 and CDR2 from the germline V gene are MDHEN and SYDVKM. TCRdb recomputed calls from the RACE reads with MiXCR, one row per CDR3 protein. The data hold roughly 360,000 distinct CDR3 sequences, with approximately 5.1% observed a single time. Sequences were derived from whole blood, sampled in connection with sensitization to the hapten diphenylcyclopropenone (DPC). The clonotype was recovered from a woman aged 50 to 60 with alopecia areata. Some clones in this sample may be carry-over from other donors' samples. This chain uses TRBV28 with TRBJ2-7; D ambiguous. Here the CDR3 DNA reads TGTGCCAGCAGTTTTTATGGCAGAGCCTACGAGCAGTACTTC. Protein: CASSFYGRAYEQYF.